A selection of T cell receptor beta chains follows, all from one sample in a study of shared clonotypes between healthy human individuals. Sequencing was performed with immunoSEQ multiplex PCR; in TCRdb, only in-frame clones are kept and a portion is missing. Found here are 640,000 or so clones, more than 70% of them singletons; the top ten hold about 1.7%. The specimen was memory CD4+ T cells sorted from blood. The receptors derive from a woman younger than 45 in good health. Each CDR3 is given with its conserved first and last residue. Clone size is shown for a subset of rows, as once, few, many or a class of expanded clone.

CDR3: CASSRRGGAGASDTQYF
V: TRBV7-2
J: TRBJ2-3
length: 17
size: .

CDR3: CASSLVGGTAGETQYF
V: TRBV5-4
J: TRBJ2-5
length: 16
size: .

CDR3: CASSIRAGGPGGTQYF
V: TRBV10-1
J: TRBJ2-5
length: 16
size: .

CDR3: CASIRRFSGSNEQFF
V: TRBV28
J: TRBJ2-1
length: 15
size: .

CDR3: CAIRSGLAGQETQYF
V: TRBV10-3
J: TRBJ2-5
length: 15
size: .

CDR3: CASSEQATNEKLFF
V: TRBV25-1
J: TRBJ1-4
length: 14
size: .

CDR3: CASSSLTGRKSEQYF
V: TRBV27
J: TRBJ2-7
length: 15
size: .

CDR3: CASSARGAVDEQFF
V: TRBV6-5
J: TRBJ2-1
length: 14
size: .

CDR3: CASSLEGGAREQYF
V: TRBV5-1
J: TRBJ2-7
length: 14
size: .

CDR3: CASSVGQANTEAFF
V: TRBV5-4
J: TRBJ1-1
length: 14
size: .

CDR3: CASSLWLAGVADTQYF
V: TRBV11-2
J: TRBJ2-3
length: 16
size: .

CDR3: CASSGSRSARYEQYF
V: TRBV28
J: TRBJ2-7
length: 15
size: .

CDR3: CASSRSTENSGNTIYF
V: TRBV5-4
J: TRBJ1-3
length: 16
size: .

CDR3: CASTREGGEHYGYTF
V: TRBV7-2
J: TRBJ1-2
length: 15
size: .

CDR3: CASSVAWGLEELFF
V: TRBV9
J: TRBJ2-2
length: 14
size: .

CDR3: CASSLREGWVRETQYF
V: TRBV5-1
J: TRBJ2-5
length: 16
size: .

CDR3: CASSLEVNYGYTF
V: TRBV7-8
J: TRBJ1-2
length: 13
size: .

CDR3: CASTPRAGFSSGANVLTF
V: TRBV19
J: TRBJ2-6
length: 18
size: .

CDR3: CASSPQGAGRETQYF
V: TRBV28
J: TRBJ2-5
length: 15
size: .

CDR3: CASSITGSSYEQYF
V: TRBV19
J: TRBJ2-7
length: 14
size: .

CDR3: CASSRTPTTGSEQYF
V: TRBV19
J: TRBJ2-7
length: 15
size: .

CDR3: CASSLGTGVAYEQYF
V: TRBV11-2
J: TRBJ2-7
length: 15
size: .

CDR3: CASSSADRDRIDRGTEAFF
V: TRBV5-1
J: TRBJ1-1
length: 19
size: once

CDR3: CASSLGTGGLISGNTIYF
V: TRBV28
J: TRBJ1-3
length: 18
size: few

CDR3: CASSLVGGAYEQYF
V: TRBV5-1
J: TRBJ2-7
length: 14
size: .

CDR3: CASSEDTGRFGNTIYF
V: TRBV6-1
J: TRBJ1-3
length: 16
size: .

CDR3: CASSQPGRLYEQYF
V: TRBV5-8
J: TRBJ2-7
length: 14
size: .

CDR3: CASSQGVIGNIQYF
V: TRBV4-1
J: TRBJ2-4
length: 14
size: many

CDR3: CASSLSVSSYNEQFF
V: TRBV5-4
J: TRBJ2-1
length: 15
size: .

CDR3: CASSSSPQGNYGYTF
V: TRBV28
J: TRBJ1-2
length: 15
size: few

CDR3: CASSTGQGMNTEAFF
V: TRBV7-3
J: TRBJ1-1
length: 15
size: .

CDR3: CASSKQAVGTEAFF
V: TRBV6-4
J: TRBJ1-1
length: 14
size: once

CDR3: CASSTRTVGANVLTF
V: TRBV11-2
J: TRBJ2-6
length: 15
size: .

CDR3: CASKSGASYNEQFF
V: TRBV7-9
J: TRBJ2-1
length: 14
size: once

CDR3: CASSGVPSYEQYF
V: TRBV2
J: TRBJ2-7
length: 13
size: few

CDR3: CASSRTDNYGYTF
V: TRBV19
J: TRBJ1-2
length: 13
size: .

CDR3: CASSLDVNQETQYF
V: TRBV7-9
J: TRBJ2-5
length: 14
size: once

CDR3: CASPGGVTTYEQYF
V: TRBV19
J: TRBJ2-7
length: 14
size: few

CDR3: CASSDTGPYEQYF
V: TRBV25-1
J: TRBJ2-7
length: 13
size: few

CDR3: CASSLDAGAGTDTQYF
V: TRBV5-4
J: TRBJ2-3
length: 16
size: few

CDR3: CASSLVSRGYYEQYF
V: TRBV7-9
J: TRBJ2-7
length: 15
size: .

CDR3: CASSFRLASAPDTQYF
V: TRBV28
J: TRBJ2-3
length: 16
size: .

CDR3: CASSLEQGGKLFF
V: TRBV7-9
J: TRBJ1-4
length: 13
size: many

CDR3: CASSFGGLPSGNTIYF
V: TRBV28
J: TRBJ1-3
length: 16
size: .